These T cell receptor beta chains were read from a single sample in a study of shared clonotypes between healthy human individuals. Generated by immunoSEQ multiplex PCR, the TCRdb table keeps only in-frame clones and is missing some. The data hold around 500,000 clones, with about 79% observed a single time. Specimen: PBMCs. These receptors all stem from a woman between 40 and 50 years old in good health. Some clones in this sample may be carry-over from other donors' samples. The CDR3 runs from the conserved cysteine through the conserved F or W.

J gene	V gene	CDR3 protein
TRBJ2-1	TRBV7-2	CASSLVPGPLGNEQFF
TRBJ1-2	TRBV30	CAWSDGPGQRYGYTF
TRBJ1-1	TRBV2	CASSEAPVGTLLKNTEAFF
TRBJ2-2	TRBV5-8	CASSAEGTGELFF
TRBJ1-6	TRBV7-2	CASSPRTPRGSPLHF
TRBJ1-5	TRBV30	CAWRSGTGLAQPQHF
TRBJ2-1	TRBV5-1	CASSLTGTGVDEQFF
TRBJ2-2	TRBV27	CASSSHLGGENTGELFF
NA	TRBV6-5	CASSPLASFYEQYF
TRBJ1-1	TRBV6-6	CASSSSWGTEAFF
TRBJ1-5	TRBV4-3	CASSQDRGQPQHF
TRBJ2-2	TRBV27	CASRSGGTARAGELFF
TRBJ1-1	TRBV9	CASSPAANTEAFF
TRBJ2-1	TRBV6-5	CASSDRVHEQFF
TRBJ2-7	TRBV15	CATSRELGTYEQYF
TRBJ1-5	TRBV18	CASSPRQAARNQPQHF
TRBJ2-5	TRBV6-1	CASSKSGSQETQYF
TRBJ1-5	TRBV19	CASSTTRPTLTSNQPQHF
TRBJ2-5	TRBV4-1	CASSQSGGTGVQETQYF
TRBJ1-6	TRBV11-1	CASSQDGDYNSPLHF
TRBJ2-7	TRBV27	CASSLSRTGGWYEQYF
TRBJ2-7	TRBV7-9	CASSLSGIDEQYF
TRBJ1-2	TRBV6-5	CASSYSGQMRVYGYTF
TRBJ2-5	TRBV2	CASRGDGLMEYF
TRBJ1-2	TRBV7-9	CASSLSGTVHYGYTF
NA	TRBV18	CASSLGLAGGPGHLYEQYF
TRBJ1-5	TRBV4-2	CASSFEQGRPDQPQHF
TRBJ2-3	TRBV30	CACGYGLAGDTQYF
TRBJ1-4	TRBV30	CAWSTPGQGIGTNEKLFF
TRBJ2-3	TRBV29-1	CSATGTGGSDTQYF
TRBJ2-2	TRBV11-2	CASSSWRTSGTTGELFF
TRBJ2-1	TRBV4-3	CASSQDPGLAGGSEQFF
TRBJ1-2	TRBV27	CASSLSGQGTGHTF
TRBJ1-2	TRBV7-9	CASSLAAGYGYTF
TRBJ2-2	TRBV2	CASSGISGISGELFF
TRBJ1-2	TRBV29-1	CSVGEGAVGYGYTF
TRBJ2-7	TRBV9	CASSVAPGEGYEQYF
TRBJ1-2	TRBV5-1	CASSLGDRANYGYTF
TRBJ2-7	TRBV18	CASSPRSRTLYEQYF
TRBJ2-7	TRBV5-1	CASSLFLAGGEQYF
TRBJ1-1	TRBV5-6	CASSPGPF
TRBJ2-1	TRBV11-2	CASSFRLAGGDEQFF
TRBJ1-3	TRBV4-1	CASSQAGGGRHGNTIYF
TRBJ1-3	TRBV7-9	CASSSTGSATIYF
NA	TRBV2	CASRVDRREQYF